This is a list of T cell receptor beta chains from one sample in a study of glioma-infiltrating T cells after dendritic cell vaccination. The repertoire was sequenced with immunoSEQ multiplex PCR; TCRdb's copy has only in-frame clones and lacks some. The table includes about 82,000 clones, approximately 90% detected once. The source was blood, collected before dendritic cell vaccination. The receptors shown here come from a human donor with glioblastoma. The CDR3 runs from the conserved cysteine through the conserved F or W. D genes are given only for firm matches. Rows may omit the clone size; those that give it use once, few, many or a size class.

d_call clone_size cdr3_length j_call v_call cdr3_aa cdr3_nt
NA NA 13 TRBJ1-1 TRBV2 CASTWGENTEAFF TGTGCCAGCACATGGGGGGAAAACACTGAAGCTTTCTTT
NA few 14 TRBJ1-1 TRBV5-1 CASSFRGGNTEAFF TGCGCCAGCAGCTTCCGGGGGGGGAACACTGAAGCTTTCTTT
NA NA 13 TRBJ1-1 TRBV5-5 CASSGGPTTEAFF TGTGCCAGCAGCGGCGGGCCGACCACTGAAGCTTTCTTT
TRBD2 NA 17 TRBJ2-6 TRBV14 CASSQVGLNSGANVLTF TGTGCCAGCAGCCAAGTGGGACTAAACTCTGGGGCCAACGTCCTGACTTTC
NA NA 14 TRBJ2-5 TRBV5-1 CASRSGVVGETQYF TGCGCCAGCAGATCAGGGGTGGTGGGAGAGACCCAGTACTTC
TRBD1 NA 15 TRBJ1-4 TRBV11-3 CASSSSGQGPEKLFF TGTGCCAGCAGCTCCTCGGGACAGGGTCCTGAAAAACTGTTTTTT
NA NA 18 TRBJ1-6 TRBV4-1 CASSQDSLRQGHNSPLHF TGCGCCAGCAGCCAAGACTCCCTCCGGCAGGGGCATAATTCACCCCTCCACTTT
TRBD2 NA 14 TRBJ2-1 TRBV5-6 CASSSGLADNEQFF TGTGCCAGCAGCTCGGGACTAGCGGACAATGAGCAGTTCTTC
NA NA 13 TRBJ2-2 TRBV30 CAWSRDNTGELFF TGTGCCTGGAGTAGAGATAACACCGGGGAGCTGTTTTTT
NA NA 12 TRBJ2-1 TRBV21-1 CASSRAGVQQFF TGTGCCAGCAGCAGGGCGGGGGTTCAGCAGTTCTTC
TRBD1 NA 14 TRBJ1-1 TRBV11-3 CASSLANRGMSPFF TGTGCCAGCAGCTTGGCAAACAGGGGTATGTCTCCTTTCTTT
NA NA 14 TRBJ1-2 TRBV5-4 CASSLGGSGRGYTF TGTGCCAGCAGCTTGGGCGGATCGGGTCGTGGCTACACCTTC
NA NA 13 TRBJ1-1 TRBV29-1 CSVHHGAADRAFF TGCAGCGTCCACCACGGAGCGGCGGATCGGGCTTTCTTT
TRBD1 once 16 TRBJ2-7 TRBV6-1 CASSDLDRGSSYEQYF TGTGCCAGCAGTGACCTGGACAGGGGGTCATCCTACGAGCAGTACTTC
TRBD1 NA 17 TRBJ1-2 TRBV18 CASSPNLQGGSSLGYTF TGTGCCAGCTCCCCGAATCTTCAGGGGGGATCGTCGCTCGGCTACACCTTC
NA NA 16 TRBJ1-4 TRBV11-2 CASSLDLKGGGEKLFF TGTGCCAGCAGCTTAGATCTGAAAGGGGGTGGTGAAAAACTGTTTTTT
TRBD2 NA 15 TRBJ2-5 TRBV2 CASSELAGGQETQYF TGTGCCAGCAGTGAACTAGCGGGAGGGCAAGAGACCCAGTACTTC
TRBD1 NA 13 TRBJ1-2 TRBV5-5 CASSFPTGDGYTF TGTGCCAGCAGCTTTCCGACAGGGGATGGCTACACCTTC
TRBD1 NA 14 TRBJ1-1 TRBV11-1 CASSSGQGSTEAFF TGTGCCAGCAGCTCGGGACAGGGATCCACTGAAGCTTTCTTT
TRBD1 few 14 TRBJ2-7 TRBV4-1 CASSQEQGAYEQYF TGCGCCAGCAGCCAGGAACAGGGGGCCTACGAGCAGTACTTC
TRBD2 once 15 TRBJ2-1 TRBV4-2 CASSQEGTSNNEQFF TGTGCCAGCAGCCAAGAGGGGACTAGCAACAATGAGCAGTTCTTC
NA NA 14 TRBJ2-3 TRBV19 CASSKRGFTDTQYF TGTGCCAGTAGTAAAAGGGGGTTCACAGATACGCAGTATTTT
TRBD2 NA 13 TRBJ2-2 TRBV10-1 CASQRGDTGELFF TGCGCCAGCCAGCGGGGGGACACCGGGGAGCTGTTTTTT
TRBD1 NA 14 TRBJ1-1 TRBV7-9 CASRLQGGGTEAFF TGTGCCAGCAGACTACAGGGGGGAGGGACTGAAGCTTTCTTT
TRBD1 NA 15 TRBJ1-2 TRBV5-6 CASSRVDREYYGYTF TGTGCCAGCAGCCGTGTTGACAGGGAATATTATGGCTACACCTTC
NA NA 15 TRBJ1-2 TRBV11-1 CASSSKATLGYGYTF TGTGCCAGCAGCTCTAAAGCGACTTTGGGCTATGGCTACACCTTC
NA NA 14 TRBJ1-1 TRBV6-1 CASISPQTRSEAFF TGTGCCAGCATCTCCCCCCAGACTCGCTCTGAAGCTTTCTTT
TRBD1 NA 16 TRBJ2-7 TRBV7-9 CASSPTGARSSYEQYF TGTGCCAGCAGCCCGACAGGGGCCAGGAGCTCCTACGAGCAGTACTTC
TRBD2 NA 16 TRBJ2-1 TRBV2 CASRAGTSGTYNEQFF TGTGCCAGCAGAGCCGGGACTAGCGGGACTTACAATGAGCAGTTCTTC
NA NA 16 TRBJ2-2 TRBV19 CASSRGLTANTGELFF TGTGCCAGTAGTAGGGGCTTGACGGCGAACACCGGGGAGCTGTTTTTT
NA NA 16 TRBJ2-7 TRBV18 CASSPGGGKGFYEQYF TGTGCCAGCTCACCAGGGGGAGGAAAGGGGTTCTACGAGCAGTACTTC
TRBD2 NA 17 TRBJ2-5 TRBV5-1 CASSLTRLAGGPETQYF TGCGCCAGCAGCTTGACAAGACTAGCGGGGGGGCCAGAGACCCAGTACTTC
TRBD1 once 16 TRBJ2-7 TRBV6-5 CASSYSGSGGPSEQYF TGTGCCAGCAGTTACTCGGGCTCAGGGGGCCCAAGCGAGCAGTACTTC
NA NA 13 TRBJ2-5 TRBV6-5 CASGTGFLETQYF TGTGCCAGCGGAACAGGGTTTTTAGAGACCCAGTACTTC
TRBD1 NA 15 TRBJ2-1 TRBV7-6 CASSSDRGRNNEQFF TGTGCCAGCAGCTCGGACAGGGGGCGAAACAATGAGCAGTTCTTC
TRBD1 NA 14 TRBJ1-1 TRBV19 CASSTQGAGTEAFF TGTGCCAGTAGTACGCAGGGGGCTGGCACTGAAGCTTTCTTT
TRBD1 NA 15 TRBJ1-6 TRBV6-5 CASSRAGQGNSPLHF TGTGCCAGCAGTAGAGCGGGACAGGGAAATTCCCCCCTCCACTTT
TRBD1 NA 17 TRBJ1-2 TRBV7-8 CASKPEGQGRGNYGYTF TGTGCCAGCAAACCCGAGGGACAGGGAAGGGGTAACTATGGCTACACCTTC
TRBD1 once 15 TRBJ2-4 TRBV29-1 CSVYYPGQGKNIQYF TGCAGCGTTTATTACCCGGGACAGGGGAAAAACATTCAGTACTTC
NA once 15 TRBJ2-7 TRBV15 CATSRWGGGSYEQYF TGTGCCACTAGCAGATGGGGAGGGGGCTCCTACGAGCAGTACTTC
TRBD1 NA 14 TRBJ1-5 TRBV27 CASSQGQGNQPQHF TGTGCCAGCAGTCAGGGACAGGGCAATCAGCCCCAGCATTTT
NA NA 14 TRBJ1-2 TRBV5-6 CASSPAAGLYGYTF TGTGCCAGCAGTCCAGCGGCGGGGTTGTATGGCTACACCTTC
NA NA 13 TRBJ2-2 TRBV5-1 CASSRTETGELFF TGCGCCAGCAGTAGAACGGAGACCGGGGAGCTGTTTTTT
TRBD2 NA 14 TRBJ2-5 TRBV28 CASSIAGPQETQYF TGTGCCAGCAGTATAGCGGGACCACAAGAGACCCAGTACTTC
NA NA 13 TRBJ2-7 TRBV10-3 CAISESSQAEQYF TGTGCCATCAGTGAGTCATCACAGGCAGAGCAGTACTTC
NA NA 11 TRBJ1-1 TRBV20-1 CSARGAGRAFF TGCAGTGCTAGAGGGGCAGGGAGGGCTTTCTTT
NA NA 14 TRBJ2-3 TRBV2 CASSVTGRTDTQYF TGTGCCAGCAGTGTAACAGGGCGGACAGATACGCAGTATTTT
TRBD1 NA 12 TRBJ1-4 TRBV30 CAWTGQGEKLFF TGTGCCTGGACAGGACAGGGAGAAAAACTGTTTTTT
TRBD1 NA 14 TRBJ2-1 TRBV5-1 CASSPGQGGNEQFF TGCGCCAGCAGCCCGGGACAGGGGGGCAATGAGCAGTTCTTC